The clone carrying this T cell receptor beta chain was detected ten times or more. Antigen unknown. MiXCR was run by TCRdb on the 5' RACE reads, yielding one entry per CDR3 protein. The sample has 15,000 to 20,000 distinct CDR3 sequences, around 5.8% seen once. This entry is derived from a study of early T cells in non-severe SARS-CoV-2 infection. Overall study findings and caveats: There was a bias toward anti-spike CD8 responses in VDJdb matching, which missed private and CD4 specificities.

The CDR3 is 14 residues long. Trimming removed 6 bases at V and 2 bases at J, with 13 bases between. Germline V gene lookup returns CDR1 SGHTA and CDR2 FQGNSA. The TCR was taken from an adult who was a healthcare worker with PCR-confirmed SARS-CoV-2 infection or an uninfected control (not recorded which). The sequenced sample was whole blood, obtained at baseline. The genes are TRBV7-2 and TRBJ1-1; D gene uncertain. Here the CDR3 DNA reads TGTGCCAGCAGGTTCCCAGGATTAAACACTGAAGCTTTCTTT. Translation gives CASRFPGLNTEAFF.